Here is one T cell receptor (beta chain) with its context. Its antigen is unidentified. Libraries were prepared by immunoSEQ multiplex PCR; TCRdb keeps only in-frame clonotypes and omits some of them. The sample lists roughly 8,300 clones, approximately 85% occurring once. The CDR3 extends over 17 amino acids. The germline CDR1 and CDR2 sequences are MNHNS and SASEGT. V lost 2 bases and J lost 1, with 17 bases in between. This specimen comes from a study of immune evolution from preneoplasia to lung adenocarcinoma. Two lung cancer pathologists independently confirmed each histologic diagnosis. The study, taken as a whole, reports: KRAS-mutant nodules had the highest T cell clonality. Top clone frequencies peaked in normal lung, apparently declining through invasive adenocarcinoma. Later-stage lesions appeared to have more T cells, more diversity, less clonality.

The rearrangement links TRBV6-1 to TRBJ1-1, with TRBD1 as a possible D gene (5 bases). Sequencing was carried out using FFPE minimally invasive lung adenocarcinoma tissue. The sequence was obtained from a person between 65 and 80 years old with lung adenocarcinoma. CDR3 sequence: CASSELSRGNANTEAFF. The CDR3 nucleotides are TGTGCCAGCAGTGAACTTAGTCGGGGGAATGCGAACACTGAAGCTTTCTTT.